This passage covers 2 T cell receptor beta chains from one sample sequenced in a study of graft-versus-host responses after intestinal transplantation. The table came from immunoSEQ multiplex PCR; TCRdb's copy has only in-frame clones and leaves some out. Of about 21,000 clones listed, over 80% are singletons. Source: PBMCs, taken about 260 days after intestinal transplant. These TCRs come from a human patient who received an intestinal transplant, so some T cells may come from the graft donor.

This chain connects TRBV19 to TRBJ1-1; 7 positions agree with TRBD1. CDR1 and CDR2 from the germline V gene are LNHDA and SQIVND (reference sequence). The junction had 4 bases not matched to a gene; V was cut back by 5 bases and J by 1 base. This CDR3 region has 14 residues. CDR3 region: CASSLQGRNTEAFF. CDR3 nucleotide sequence: TGTGCCAGTAGTCTACAGGGGAGGAACACTGAAGCTTTCTTT.

The chain combines TRBV11-3 with TRBJ2-2, with 7 bases fitting TRBD2. Germline V CDR1 and CDR2: SGHNT, YENEEA. The J segment lost 5 bases and the V segment lost 5 bases, leaving 5 bases of the junction unmatched. The CDR3 loop spans 14 amino acids. The CDR3: CASSQGGRTGELFF. DNA of the CDR3: TGTGCCAGCAGCCAGGGAGGGAGGACCGGGGAGCTGTTTTTT.